This T cell receptor (beta chain) was captured in a study of T-cell reconstitution after alpha-beta-depleted transplantation in children (dated by TCRdb to 2015 to 2016). Some background on the complete study: The study quantitatively tracked T-cell immune reconstitution after TCRalphabeta/CD19-depleted allogeneic hematopoietic cell transplantation in children using TCR repertoire profiling.

To note about this clonotype: This receptor's antigen is unknown. Within one base of it there is no much larger clone, and no base qualities were kept.

V lost 1 base and J lost 0 bases; the stretch between them is 11 bases long. From the cysteine up to the phenylalanine, the CDR3 has a length of 16 residues. Only CDR3 DNA remains: 48 bases, in frame from the first base. CDR1 and CDR2 (SGHDT, YYEEEE) derive from the germline V gene. The library was generated by PCR. The sequencer listed for this sample is Illumina HiSeq 2500. Molecular barcoding was employed in the preparation of TCR libraries, with unique molecular identifiers being used to normalize TCRbeta repertoire quantification. The raw public data were reprocessed by TCRdb itself: fastp quality trimming at Q25, MiXCR clonotype calling, in-frame beta chains only. CDR3 protein sequences are deduplicated, and each keeps its most common genes and DNA. This sample has some 500,000 distinct CDR3 sequences in its table, and 18% of those were observed once. The top ten hold roughly 3.3% of the sample.

This TCR derives from a human donor who donated a stem cell graft to a child with acute lymphoblastic leukemia. The rearranged segments are TRBV5-6 and TRBJ1-3; the D gene is unclear. The material was PBMCs from the stem cell graft donor, obtained from the stem cell graft. The nucleotide sequence reads as follows: TGTGCCAGCAGCTTGAGAAGTCCGATCTCTGGAAACACCATATATTTT. It translates as CASSLRSPISGNTIYF.